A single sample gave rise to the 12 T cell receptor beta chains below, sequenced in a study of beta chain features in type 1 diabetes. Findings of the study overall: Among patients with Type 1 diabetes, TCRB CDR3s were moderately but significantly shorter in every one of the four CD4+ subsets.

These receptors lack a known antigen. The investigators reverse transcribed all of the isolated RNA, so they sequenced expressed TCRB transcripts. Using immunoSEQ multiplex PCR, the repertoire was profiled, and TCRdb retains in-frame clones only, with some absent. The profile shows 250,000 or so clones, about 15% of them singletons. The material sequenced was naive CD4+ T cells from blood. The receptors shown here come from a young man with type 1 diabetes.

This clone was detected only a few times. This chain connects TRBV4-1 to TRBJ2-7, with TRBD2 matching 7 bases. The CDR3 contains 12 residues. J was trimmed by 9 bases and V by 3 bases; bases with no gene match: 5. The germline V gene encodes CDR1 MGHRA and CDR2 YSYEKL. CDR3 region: CASSHPSGGQYF. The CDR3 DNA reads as TGCGCCAGCAGCCACCCTAGCGGTGGGCAGTACTTC.

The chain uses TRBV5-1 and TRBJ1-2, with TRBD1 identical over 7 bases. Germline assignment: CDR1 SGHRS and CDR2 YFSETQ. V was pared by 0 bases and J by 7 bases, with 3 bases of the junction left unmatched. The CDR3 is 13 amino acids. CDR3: CASSLEAGGGYTF. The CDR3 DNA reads TGCGCCAGCAGCTTGGAGGCAGGGGGTGGCTACACCTTC.

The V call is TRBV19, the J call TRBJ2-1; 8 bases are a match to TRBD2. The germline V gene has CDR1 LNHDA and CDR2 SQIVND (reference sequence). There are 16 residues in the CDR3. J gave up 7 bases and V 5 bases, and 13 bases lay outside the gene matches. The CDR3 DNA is TGTGCCAGTAGTGACCGATCAGGACTAGCTAGGAATGAGCAGTTCTTC. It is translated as CASSDRSGLARNEQFF.

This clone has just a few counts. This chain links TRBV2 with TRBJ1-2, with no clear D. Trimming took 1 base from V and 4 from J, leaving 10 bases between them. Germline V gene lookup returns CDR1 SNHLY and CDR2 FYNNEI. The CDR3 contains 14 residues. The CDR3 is CASSEGAGPYGYTF. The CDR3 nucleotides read TGTGCCAGCAGTGAAGGGGCAGGCCCCTATGGCTACACCTTC.

The CDR3 loop is CASSSTVNTEAFF. The CDR3 bases are TGTGCCAGCAGCTCGACAGTGAACACTGAAGCTTTCTTT. The chain couples TRBV6-4 to TRBJ1-1, with D perhaps matching TRBD1 (5 bases). Germline CDR1 and CDR2: MRHNA and SNTAGT. The CDR3 has 13 residues. With 6 bases removed from V and 0 bases from J, the gap between germline ends came to 8 bases.

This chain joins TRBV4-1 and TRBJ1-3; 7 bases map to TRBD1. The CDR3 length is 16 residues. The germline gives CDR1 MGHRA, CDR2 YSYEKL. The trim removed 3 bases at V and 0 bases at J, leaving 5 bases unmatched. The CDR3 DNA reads TGCGCCAGCAGCCAGGGGACAGCGTACTCTGGAAACACCATATATTTT. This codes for CASSQGTAYSGNTIYF.

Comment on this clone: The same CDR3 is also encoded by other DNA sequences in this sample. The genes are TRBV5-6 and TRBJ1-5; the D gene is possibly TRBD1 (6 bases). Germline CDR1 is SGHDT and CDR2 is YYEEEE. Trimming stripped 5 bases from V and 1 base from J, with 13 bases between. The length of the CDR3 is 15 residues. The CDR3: CASSLRGISNQPQHF. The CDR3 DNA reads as TGTGCCAGCAGTTTGAGGGGGATCAGCAATCAGCCCCAGCATTTT. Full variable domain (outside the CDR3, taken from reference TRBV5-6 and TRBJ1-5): DAGVTQSPTHLIKTRGQQVTLRCSPKSGHDTVSWYQQALGQGPQFIFQYYEEEERQRGNFPDRFSGHQFPNYSSELNVNALLLGDSALYLCASSLRGISNQPQHFGDGTRLSIL.

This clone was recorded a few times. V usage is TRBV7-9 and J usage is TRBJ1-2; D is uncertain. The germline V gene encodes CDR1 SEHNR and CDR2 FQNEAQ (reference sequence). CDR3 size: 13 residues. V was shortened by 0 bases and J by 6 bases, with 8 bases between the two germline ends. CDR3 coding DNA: TGTGCCAGCAGCTTAGCTGTTGTAGATGGCTACACCTTC. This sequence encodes CASSLAVVDGYTF.

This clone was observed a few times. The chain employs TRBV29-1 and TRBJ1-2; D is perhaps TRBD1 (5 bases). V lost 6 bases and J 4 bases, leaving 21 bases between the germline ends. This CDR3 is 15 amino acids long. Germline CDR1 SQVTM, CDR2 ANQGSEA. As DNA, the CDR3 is TGCAGCGTCCAACGCTCAGGGAGCGGGAGCTATGGCTACACCTTC. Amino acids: CSVQRSGSGSYGYTF.

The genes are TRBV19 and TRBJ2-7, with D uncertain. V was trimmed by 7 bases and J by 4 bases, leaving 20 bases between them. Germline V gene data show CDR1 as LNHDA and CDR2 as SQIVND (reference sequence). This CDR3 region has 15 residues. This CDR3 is CASKETAGWVYEQYF. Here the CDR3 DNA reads TGTGCCAGTAAGGAGACGGCTGGGTGGGTTTACGAGCAGTACTTC.

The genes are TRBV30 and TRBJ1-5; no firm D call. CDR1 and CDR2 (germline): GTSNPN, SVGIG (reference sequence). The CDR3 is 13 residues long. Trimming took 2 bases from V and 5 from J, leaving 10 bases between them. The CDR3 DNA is TGTGCCTGGAGTCCCCACGGTGATCAGCCCCAGCATTTT. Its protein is CAWSPHGDQPQHF.

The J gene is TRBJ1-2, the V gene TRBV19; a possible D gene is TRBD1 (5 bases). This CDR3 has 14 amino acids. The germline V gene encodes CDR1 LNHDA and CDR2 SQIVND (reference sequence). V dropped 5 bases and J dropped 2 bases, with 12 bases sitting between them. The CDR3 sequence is CASSQLTANYGYTF. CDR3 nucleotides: TGTGCCAGTAGTCAATTGACAGCGAACTATGGCTACACCTTC.